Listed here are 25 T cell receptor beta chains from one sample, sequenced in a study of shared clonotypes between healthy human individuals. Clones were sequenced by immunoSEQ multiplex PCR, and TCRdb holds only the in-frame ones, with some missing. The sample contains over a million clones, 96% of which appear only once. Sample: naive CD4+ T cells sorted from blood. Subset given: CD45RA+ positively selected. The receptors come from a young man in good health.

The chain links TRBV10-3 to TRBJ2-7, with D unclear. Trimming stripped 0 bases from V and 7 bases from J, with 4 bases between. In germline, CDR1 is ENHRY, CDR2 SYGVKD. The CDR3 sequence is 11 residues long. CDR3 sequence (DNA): TGTGCCATCAGTGAGTCGGTTGAGCAGTACTTC. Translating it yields CAISESVEQYF.

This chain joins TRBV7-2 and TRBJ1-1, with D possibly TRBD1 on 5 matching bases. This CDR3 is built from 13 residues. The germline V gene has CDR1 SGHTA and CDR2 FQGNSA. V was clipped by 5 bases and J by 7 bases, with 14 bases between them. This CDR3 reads CASSRVRDGEAFF. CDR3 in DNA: TGTGCCAGCAGCCGTGTCAGGGACGGTGAAGCTTTCTTT. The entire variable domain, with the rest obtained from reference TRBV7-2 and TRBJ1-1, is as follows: GAGVSQSPSNKVTEKGKDVELRCDPISGHTALYWYRQSLGQGLEFLIYFQGNSAPDKSGLPSDRFSAERTGGSVSTLTIQRTQQEDSAVYLCASSRVRDGEAFFGQGTRLTVV.

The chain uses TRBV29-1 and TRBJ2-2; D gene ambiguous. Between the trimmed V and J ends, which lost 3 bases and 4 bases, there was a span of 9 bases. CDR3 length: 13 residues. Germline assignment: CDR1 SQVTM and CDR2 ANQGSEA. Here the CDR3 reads CSVDSDVTGELFF. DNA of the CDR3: TGCAGCGTTGATTCAGATGTCACCGGGGAGCTGTTTTTT.

CDR3 nucleotides: TGTGCCAGCTCACCAGCCAGCCCCGGTACACCAGATACGCAGTATTTT. This encodes CASSPASPGTPDTQYF. This chain links TRBV18 with TRBJ2-3; D unresolved. The V end was cut by 2 bases, the J end by 4 bases, with 16 bases between. There are 16 residues in the CDR3. From germline, CDR1 is KGHSH and CDR2 LQKENI.

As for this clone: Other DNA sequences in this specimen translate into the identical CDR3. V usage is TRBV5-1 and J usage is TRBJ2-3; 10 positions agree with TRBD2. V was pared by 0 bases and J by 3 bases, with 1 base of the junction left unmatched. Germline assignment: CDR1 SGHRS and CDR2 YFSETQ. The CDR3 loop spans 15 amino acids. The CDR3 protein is CASSLVLAGTDTQYF. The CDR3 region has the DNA TGCGCCAGCAGCTTGGTACTAGCGGGGACAGATACGCAGTATTTT.

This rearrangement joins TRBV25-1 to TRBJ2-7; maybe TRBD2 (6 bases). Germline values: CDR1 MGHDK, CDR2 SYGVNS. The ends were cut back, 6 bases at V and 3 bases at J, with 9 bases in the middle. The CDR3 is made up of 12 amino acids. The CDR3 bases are TGTGCCAGCAGCCGGGACTTCTACGAGCAGTACTTC. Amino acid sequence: CASSRDFYEQYF.

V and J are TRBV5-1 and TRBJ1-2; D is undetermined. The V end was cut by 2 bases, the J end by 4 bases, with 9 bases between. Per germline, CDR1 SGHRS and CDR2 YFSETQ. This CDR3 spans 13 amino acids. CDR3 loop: CASSFQPGYGYTF. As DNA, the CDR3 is TGCGCCAGCAGCTTTCAGCCTGGCTATGGCTACACCTTC. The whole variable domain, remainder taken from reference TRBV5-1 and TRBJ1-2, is KAGVTQTPRYLIKTRGQQVTLSCSPISGHRSVSWYQQTPGQGLQFLFEYFSETQRNKGNFPGRFSGRQFSNSRSEMNVSTLELGDSALYLCASSFQPGYGYTFGSGTRLTVV.

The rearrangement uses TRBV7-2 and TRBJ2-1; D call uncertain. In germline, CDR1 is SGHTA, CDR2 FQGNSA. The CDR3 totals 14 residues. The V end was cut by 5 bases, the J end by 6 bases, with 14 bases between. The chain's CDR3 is CASSPSMGRNEQFF. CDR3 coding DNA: TGTGCCAGCAGCCCGAGTATGGGTCGCAATGAGCAGTTCTTC.

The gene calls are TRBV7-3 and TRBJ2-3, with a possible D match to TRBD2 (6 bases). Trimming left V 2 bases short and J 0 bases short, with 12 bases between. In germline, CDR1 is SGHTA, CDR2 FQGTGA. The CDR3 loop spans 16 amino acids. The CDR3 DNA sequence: TGTGCCAGCAGCTTAGCGGCGGGAACTAGCACAGATACGCAGTATTTT. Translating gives CASSLAAGTSTDTQYF.

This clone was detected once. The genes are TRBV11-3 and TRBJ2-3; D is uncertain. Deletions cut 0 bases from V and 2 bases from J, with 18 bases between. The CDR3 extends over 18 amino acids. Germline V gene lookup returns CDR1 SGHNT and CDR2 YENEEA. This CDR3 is CASSLDISGSLHTDTQYF. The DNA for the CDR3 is TGTGCCAGCAGCTTAGACATTTCCGGCAGCCTCCACACAGATACGCAGTATTTT. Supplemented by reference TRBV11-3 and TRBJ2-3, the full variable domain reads EAGVVQSPRYKIIEKKQPVAFWCNPISGHNTLYWYLQNLGQGPELLIRYENEEAVDDSQLPKDRFSAERLKGVDSTLKIQPAELGDSAVYLCASSLDISGSLHTDTQYFGPGTRLTVL.

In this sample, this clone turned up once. CDR3 in DNA: TGTGCCAGCAGTTTTACCCTTGTAGAGCCCCAGCATTTT. It translates to CASSFTLVEPQHF. This chain links TRBV28 with TRBJ1-5; D not resolved. V was cut by 3 bases and J by 8 bases, with 11 bases left in between. The CDR3 loop spans 13 amino acids. CDR1 and CDR2 from the germline V gene are MDHEN and SYDVKM.

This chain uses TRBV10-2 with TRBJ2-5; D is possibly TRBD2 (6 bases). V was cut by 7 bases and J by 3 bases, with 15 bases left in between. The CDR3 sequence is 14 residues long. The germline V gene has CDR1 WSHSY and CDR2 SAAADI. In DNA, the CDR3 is TGCGCCAGCACCCGGCGGGGATTGGAAGAGACCCAGTACTTC. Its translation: CASTRRGLEETQYF.

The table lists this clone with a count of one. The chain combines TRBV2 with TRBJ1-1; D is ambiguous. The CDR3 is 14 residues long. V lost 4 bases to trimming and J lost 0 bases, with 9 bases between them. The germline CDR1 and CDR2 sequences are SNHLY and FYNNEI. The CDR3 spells CASSARILNTEAFF. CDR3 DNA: TGTGCCAGCAGTGCACGGATCCTGAACACTGAAGCTTTCTTT.

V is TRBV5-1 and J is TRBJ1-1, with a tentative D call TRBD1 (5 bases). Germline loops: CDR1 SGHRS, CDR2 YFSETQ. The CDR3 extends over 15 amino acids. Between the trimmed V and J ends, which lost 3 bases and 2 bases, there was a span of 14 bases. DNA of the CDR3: TGCGCCAGCAGCTCGACAGATATTACCAACACTGAAGCTTTCTTT. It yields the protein CASSSTDITNTEAFF.

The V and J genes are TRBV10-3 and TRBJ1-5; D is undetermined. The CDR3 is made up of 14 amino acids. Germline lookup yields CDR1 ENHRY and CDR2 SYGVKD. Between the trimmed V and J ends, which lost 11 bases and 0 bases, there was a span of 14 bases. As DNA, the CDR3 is TGTGCCGCCAGACGGGATAATAGCAATCAGCCCCAGCATTTT. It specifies CAARRDNSNQPQHF.

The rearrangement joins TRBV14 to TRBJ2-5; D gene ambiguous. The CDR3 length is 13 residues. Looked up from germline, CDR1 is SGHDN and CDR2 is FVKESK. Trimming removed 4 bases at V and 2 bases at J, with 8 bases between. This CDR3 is CASSRQVQETQYF. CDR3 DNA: TGTGCCAGCAGCCGACAAGTACAAGAGACCCAGTACTTC.

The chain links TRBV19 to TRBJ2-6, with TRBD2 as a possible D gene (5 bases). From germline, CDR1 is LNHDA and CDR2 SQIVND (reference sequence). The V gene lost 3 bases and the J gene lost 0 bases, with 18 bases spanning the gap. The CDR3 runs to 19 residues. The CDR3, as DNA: TGTGCCAGTAGTATTACCTCGGGGATAGGTAGCTCTGGGGCCAACGTCCTGACTTTC. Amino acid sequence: CASSITSGIGSSGANVLTF.

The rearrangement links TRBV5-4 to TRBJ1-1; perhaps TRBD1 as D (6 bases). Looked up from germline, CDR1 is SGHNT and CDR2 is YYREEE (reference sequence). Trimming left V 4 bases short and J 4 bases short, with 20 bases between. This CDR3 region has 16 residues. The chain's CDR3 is CASSLLGSGAGTEAFF. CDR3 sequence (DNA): TGTGCCAGCAGCCTGTTGGGGTCGGGGGCCGGCACTGAAGCTTTCTTT. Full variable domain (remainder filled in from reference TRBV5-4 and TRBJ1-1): ETGVTQSPTHLIKTRGQQVTLRCSSQSGHNTVSWYQQALGQGPQFIFQYYREEENGRGNFPPRFSGLQFPNYSSELNVNALELDDSALYLCASSLLGSGAGTEAFFGQGTRLTVV.

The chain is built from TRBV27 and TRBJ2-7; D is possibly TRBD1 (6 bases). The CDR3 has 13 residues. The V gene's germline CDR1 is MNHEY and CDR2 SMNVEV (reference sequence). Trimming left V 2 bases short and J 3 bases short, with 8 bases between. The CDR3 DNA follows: TGTGCCAGCAGTTTAACGGGACACTACGAGCAGTACTTC. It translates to CASSLTGHYEQYF.

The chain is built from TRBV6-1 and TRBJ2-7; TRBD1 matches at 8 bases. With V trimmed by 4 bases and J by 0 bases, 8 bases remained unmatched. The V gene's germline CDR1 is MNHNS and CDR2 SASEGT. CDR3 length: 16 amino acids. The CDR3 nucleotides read TGTGCCAGCAGTGTTAGGACAGGGCGAGTCTCCTACGAGCAGTACTTC. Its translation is CASSVRTGRVSYEQYF.

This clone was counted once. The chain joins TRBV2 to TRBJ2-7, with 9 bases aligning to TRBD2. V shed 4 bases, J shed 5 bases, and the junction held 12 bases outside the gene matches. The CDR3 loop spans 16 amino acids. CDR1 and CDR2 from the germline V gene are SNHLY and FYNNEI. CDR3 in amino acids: CASSGVGSGSINEQYF. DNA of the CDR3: TGTGCCAGCAGTGGGGTCGGTAGCGGGAGTATTAACGAGCAGTACTTC. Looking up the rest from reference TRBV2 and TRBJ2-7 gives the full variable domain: EPEVTQTPSHQVTQMGQEVILRCVPISNHLYFYWYRQILGQKVEFLVSFYNNEISEKSEIFDDQFSVERPDGSNFTLKIRSTKLEDSAMYFCASSGVGSGSINEQYFGPGTRLTVT.

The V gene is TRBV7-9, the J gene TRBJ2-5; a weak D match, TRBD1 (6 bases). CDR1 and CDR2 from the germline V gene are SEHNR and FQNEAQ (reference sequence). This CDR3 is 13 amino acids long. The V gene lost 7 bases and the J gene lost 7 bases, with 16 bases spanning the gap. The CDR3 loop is CASKDSQLGTQYF. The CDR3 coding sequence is TGTGCCAGCAAGGACAGTCAATTGGGGACCCAGTACTTC. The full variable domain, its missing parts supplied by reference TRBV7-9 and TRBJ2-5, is DTGVSQNPRHKITKRGQNVTFRCDPISEHNRLYWYRQTLGQGPEFLTYFQNEAQLEKSRLLSDRFSAERPKGSFSTLEIQRTEQGDSAMYLCASKDSQLGTQYFGPGTRLLVL.

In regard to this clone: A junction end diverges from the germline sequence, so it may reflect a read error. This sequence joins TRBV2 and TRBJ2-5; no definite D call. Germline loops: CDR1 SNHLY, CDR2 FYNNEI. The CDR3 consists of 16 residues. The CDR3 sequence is CASSAPRPVRQGTQYF. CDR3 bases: TGTGCCAGCAGTGCCCCTAGACCCGTAAGACAAGGGACCCAGTACTTC.

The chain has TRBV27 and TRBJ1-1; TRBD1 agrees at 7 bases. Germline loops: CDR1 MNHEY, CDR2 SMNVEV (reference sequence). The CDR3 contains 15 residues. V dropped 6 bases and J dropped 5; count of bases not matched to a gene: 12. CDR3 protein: CASRPDRAVKTEAFF. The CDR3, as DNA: TGTGCCAGCAGACCTGACAGGGCAGTAAAAACTGAAGCTTTCTTT.

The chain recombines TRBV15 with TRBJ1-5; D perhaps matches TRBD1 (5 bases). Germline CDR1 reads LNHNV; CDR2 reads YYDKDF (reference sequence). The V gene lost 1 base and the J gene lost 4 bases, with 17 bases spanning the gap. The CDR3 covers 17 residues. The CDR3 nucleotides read TGTGCCACCAGCAGAGTTTTCGGGGGAATAGCAAATCAGCCCCAGCATTTT. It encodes CATSRVFGGIANQPQHF.